The TCR beta chain under discussion was sequenced for a study of shared clonotypes between healthy human individuals. A few counts support this clone. Antigen specificity is unknown. The germline CDR1 and CDR2 sequences are MGHRA and YSYEKL. The germline V and J ends were trimmed by 5 bases and 6 bases, with 16 bases remaining between them. This CDR3 spans 15 amino acids. Clones were read by immunoSEQ multiplex PCR, and TCRdb kept only the in-frame ones, dropping some. The sample has around 700,000 clones; 73% are singletons. Notes on the study in general: In the sorted subsets, rarefaction showed sequencing was incomplete despite large depth.

The chain combines TRBV4-1 with TRBJ1-4; perhaps TRBD1 as D (6 bases). The receptor's source is a woman aged 25-40 years in good health. Sequenced input: memory CD4+ T cells sorted from blood. Sample subset: CD45RA-negative fraction. The DNA for the CDR3 is TGCGCCAGCAGCAGCCGGCTGGGGGCGGATGAAAAACTGTTTTTT. Translating it yields CASSSRLGADEKLFF.